Detailed here is one T cell receptor beta chain. Original processing notes: Quantification of nucleated cells was approximated via reference gene primer amplification. TCRdb's table, derived via immunoSEQ multiplex PCR, lists solely in-frame clones and lacks some. V, J and clone size are taken as reported in that table, and D and trimming were inferred from the DNA itself. The table has 140,000 to 150,000 clones, 75% to 90% seen once. The entry originates in a study of blood T cell repertoires in COVID-19. For the study at large: Sources were T cells, B-cell-depleted T cells, or PBMCs; the material itself was cDNA or gDNA.

V was trimmed by 3 bases and J by 0 bases, leaving 9 bases between them. The CDR3 totals 15 residues. Germline-derived CDR1 and CDR2 are SGHTA and FQGNSA. This chain links TRBV7-2 with TRBJ1-3; maybe TRBD1 (6 bases). The sample comprised peripheral blood. This clonotype was sampled from a man aged 55-75 years with active or convalescent COVID-19. This CDR3 is CASSLDRISGNTIYF. The DNA for the CDR3 is TGTGCCAGCAGCTTGGACAGAATCTCTGGAAACACCATATATTTT.